The clone carrying this T cell receptor beta chain was seen just once. The data stem from a study of blood T cell repertoires in COVID-19. About the research overall: From T cells, B-cell-depleted T cells, or PBMCs came the material, which was cDNA or gDNA.

This CDR3 contains 15 residues. The ends lost 1 base at V and 9 bases at J; junction bases unmatched: 8. From germline, CDR1 is SGDLS and CDR2 YYNGEE. How the authors handled the data: Nucleated cell counts were estimated from reference gene primer amplification. Generated by immunoSEQ multiplex PCR, the TCRdb table keeps only in-frame clones and is missing some. V and J calls and clone size are given by that table; D and trimming were obtained from the DNA. The sample has 200,000 to 250,000 clones, 80% to 90% seen once. The material sequenced was PBMCs or T cells enriched from blood (not recorded which). The clonotype was recovered from a woman aged 40-49 years with acute COVID-19. V is TRBV9 and J is TRBJ2-1; 9 bases fit TRBD2. The DNA for the CDR3 is TGTGCCAGCAGCGTATTAGCGGGAGTCCCCACTGAGCAGTTCTTC. This translates into CASSVLAGVPTEQFF.